This T cell receptor beta chain is drawn from a study of cytomegalovirus exposure and HLA in healthy donors. Study-wide background: From about 170 million T cells, an earlier analysis saw 120 million or so unique TCR beta sequences. The study, taken as a whole, reports: Rare TCR sequences predominated, though certain public TCRs were found in many donors.

A word on this clone: Its antigen is currently unknown.

In the PCR, 60 Vbeta and 13 Jbeta primers were used. Original processing notes: The count from a later analysis was some 83 million unique TCR beta chains, some 10 million of them shared. TCRdb's copy holds only in-frame clones and misses some; the assay was immunoSEQ multiplex PCR. V, J and clone size are those of that table, while D and trimming were read from the DNA. The sample records 75,000 to 95,000 clones, 75% to 80% being singletons. This TCR was recovered from a woman aged 40 to 49 in good health and CMV-seropositive. Source material: PBMCs.

The CDR3 DNA sequence: TGTGCCAGCAGCTTAGAGGGGGACAGGGGGCGGAGGGGGACTGAAGCTTTCTTT. Its translation is CASSLEGDRGRRGTEAFF. The chain joins TRBV7-9 to TRBJ1-1; 12 bases fit TRBD1. There are 18 residues in the CDR3. The junction had 11 bases not matched to a gene; V was cut back by 1 base and J by 5 bases. The germline V gene has CDR1 SEHNR and CDR2 FQNEAQ (reference sequence).